This TCR beta chain is drawn from a study of regulatory T cells in long-lasting Graves disease. V lost 2 bases and J 7 bases, leaving 8 bases between the germline ends. This CDR3 has 12 residues. Germline-derived CDR1 and CDR2 are MNHNS and SASEGT. CDR3 regions were amplified by Arm-PCR using iRepertoire HTBI primers to build TCR beta libraries. TCRdb re-called the multiplex PCR reads with MiXCR, one entry per CDR3 protein. The table has 350,000 to 500,000 distinct CDR3 sequences, under 25% seen once. Sample time point: persistent/refractory GD, antithyroid drugs over 5 years with positive TRAb. PBMC RNA served as the TCR library source. This clonotype was seen many times.

The TCR was taken from a female donor with Graves disease. The chain has TRBV6-1 and TRBJ1-1, with no clear D. This specimen was peripheral blood mononuclear cells (PBMCs), taken when the disease was refractory, from a patient treated with antithyroid drugs. This CDR3 is CASSESRIEAFF. The CDR3 DNA reads TGTGCCAGCAGTGAATCAAGGATTGAAGCTTTCTTT.